The 22 T cell receptor beta chains presented below share a single source sample, sequenced in a study of shared clonotypes between healthy human individuals. The repertoire was sequenced with immunoSEQ multiplex PCR; TCRdb's copy has only in-frame clones and lacks some. Among around 980,000 clones, 75% to 85% were seen once, and the ten largest hold 0.5% to 0.65%. The sample was memory CD4+ T cells from PBMCs. Subset: CD45RA-negative fraction. The receptor set was obtained from a man aged 18 to 29 in good health. Some clones in this sample may be carry-over from other donors' samples.

This chain connects TRBV9 to TRBJ2-1; 7 nucleotides match TRBD1. V was pared by 4 bases and J by 4 bases, with 11 bases of the junction left unmatched. The CDR3 length is 16 residues. Germline V CDR1 and CDR2: SGDLS, YYNGEE. For the CDR3, the DNA is TGTGCCAGCAGCACCCATCCCGGACAGGAGTACAATGAGCAGTTCTTC. As protein: CASSTHPGQEYNEQFF.

A note on this clone: A read error likely explains this, since a far larger clone differs by one base. The chain has TRBV4-1 and TRBJ1-2, with D maybe TRBD1 (5 bases). Germline-derived CDR1 and CDR2 are MGHRA and YSYEKL. Trimming removed 8 bases at V and 6 bases at J, with 16 bases between. The CDR3 is made up of 13 amino acids. Here the CDR3 DNA reads TGCGCCAGCGGCCGACCCGGGGCCCATGGCTACACCTTC. Amino acid sequence: CASGRPGAHGYTF.

The chain employs TRBV5-1 and TRBJ2-1; D may match TRBD1 or TRBD2 (5 bases each). Trimming removed 2 bases from V and 5 bases from J, with 11 bases in between. Germline V gene sequence: CDR1 SGHRS, CDR2 YFSETQ. The CDR3 is 14 amino acids. This CDR3 reads CASSFLLGDNEQFF. In nucleotides, the CDR3 is TGCGCCAGCAGCTTCCTACTAGGGGACAATGAGCAGTTCTTC.

In this sample, this clone turned up a few times. The chain recombines TRBV27 with TRBJ2-5; TRBD2 matches at 14 bases. Germline loops: CDR1 MNHEY, CDR2 SMNVEV (reference sequence). Trimming took 4 bases from V and 4 from J; bases not matched to a gene: 5. There are 16 residues in the CDR3. In nucleotides, the CDR3 is TGTGCCAGCAGTTCCAGACTAGCGGGAGGGCCAGAGACCCAGTACTTC. This translates into CASSSRLAGGPETQYF.

CDR3 loop: CASSYGLAGGPDTQYF. For the CDR3, the DNA is TGCGCCAGCAGCTACGGACTAGCGGGAGGTCCAGATACGCAGTATTTT. V and J are TRBV5-1 and TRBJ2-3, with 14 positions matching TRBD2. CDR3 size: 16 residues. J lost 4 bases, V lost 3 bases, and 4 bases had no gene match. Per the germline V gene, CDR1 is SGHRS and CDR2 is YFSETQ.

The chain has TRBV19 and TRBJ2-3; D is possibly TRBD2 (6 bases). Trimming took off 9 bases at V and 5 bases at J, with 15 bases between the two ends. The CDR3 is 13 amino acids. Per the germline V gene, CDR1 is LNHDA and CDR2 is SQIVND (reference sequence). The CDR3 spells CASRDLGIDTQYF. CDR3 bases: TGTGCCAGCCGGGACTTGGGTATAGATACGCAGTATTTT.

This clone was counted many times. The rearrangement links TRBV9 to TRBJ2-5; perhaps TRBD2 as D (6 bases). This CDR3 is 17 amino acids long. Germline CDR1 SGDLS, CDR2 YYNGEE. The ends were cut back, 0 bases at V and 1 base at J, with 16 bases in the middle. CDR3 residues: CASSVGGGAFTQETQYF. CDR3 DNA: TGTGCCAGCAGCGTAGGAGGAGGGGCTTTCACCCAAGAGACCCAGTACTTC.

Regarding this clone: The sample has other DNA sequences that encode this CDR3 too. The J gene is TRBJ2-3, the V gene TRBV7-3; weak D call: TRBD2 (6 bases). CDR1 is SGHTA, CDR2 FQGTGA, per germline. CDR3 size: 14 residues. Trimming removed 6 bases at V and 3 bases at J, with 13 bases between. The CDR3 protein is CASSFGGRTDTQYF. The CDR3 DNA reads TGTGCCAGCAGTTTCGGTGGGAGGACAGATACGCAGTATTTT.

The rearrangement uses TRBV6-5 and TRBJ1-3; D is uncertain. Deletions cut 6 bases from V and 3 bases from J, with 15 bases between. There are 15 residues in the CDR3. CDR1 is MNHEY and CDR2 is SVGAGI in the germline V gene. CDR3 coding DNA: TGTGCCAGCAGACGCGATCCCGGGTTTGGAAACACCATATATTTT. Translation gives CASRRDPGFGNTIYF.

This clone was seen more than once but under ten times. This chain uses TRBV5-1 with TRBJ1-1; maybe TRBD1 (6 bases). Germline V gives CDR1 SGHRS, CDR2 YFSETQ. This CDR3 has 16 residues. Trimming cost V 0 bases and J 1 base, with 13 bases left between them. The CDR3 coding sequence is TGCGCCAGCAGCTTGGCCTATCGGGGGCCGAACACTGAAGCTTTCTTT. Amino acid sequence: CASSLAYRGPNTEAFF.

This chain uses TRBV7-9 with TRBJ1-2; the match to TRBD1 covers 7 bases. The J segment lost 7 bases and the V segment lost 5 bases, leaving 1 base of the junction unmatched. CDR3 length equals 11 residues. CDR1 is SEHNR and CDR2 is FQNEAQ in the germline V gene (reference sequence). The CDR3 loop reads CASSQGGGYTF. In nucleotides, the CDR3 is TGTGCCAGCAGCCAGGGGGGTGGCTACACCTTC. The complete variable domain, with remaining parts taken from reference TRBV7-9 and TRBJ1-2, reads DTGVSQNPRHKITKRGQNVTFRCDPISEHNRLYWYRQTLGQGPEFLTYFQNEAQLEKSRLLSDRFSAERPKGSFSTLEIQRTEQGDSAMYLCASSQGGGYTFGSGTRLTVV.

This clone has only one observation. This chain connects TRBV5-6 to TRBJ2-7; 7 bases agree with TRBD2. The CDR3 length is 16 residues. Losses at the gene ends were 3 bases for V and 4 bases for J; bases not matched to a gene: 13. In germline, CDR1 is SGHDT, CDR2 YYEEEE. The CDR3 coding sequence is TGTGCCAGCAGCTCATCCACTAGCGCCAGGACTTACGAGCAGTACTTC. Its translation: CASSSSTSARTYEQYF.

In this sample, this clone turned up a few times. The chain recombines TRBV29-1 with TRBJ1-4; TRBD1 matches 9 bases. V gave up 8 bases and J gave up 0 bases; unmatched junction bases: 1. This CDR3 contains 13 residues. Germline V gene data show CDR1 as SQVTM and CDR2 as ANQGSEA. CDR3 sequence reads: CSHRGPTNEKLFF. The DNA of the CDR3 is TGCAGCCACAGGGGGCCAACTAATGAAAAACTGTTTTTT. The whole variable domain, filled in from reference TRBV29-1 and TRBJ1-4, reads SAVISQKPSRDICQRGTSLTIQCQVDSQVTMMFWYRQQPGQSLTLIATANQGSEATYESGFVIDKFPISRPNLTFSTLTVSNMSPEDSSIYLCSHRGPTNEKLFFGSGTQLSVL.

The rearrangement uses TRBV28 and TRBJ1-1; TRBD1 matches at 8 bases. This CDR3 is built from 14 residues. V trimming: 3 bases; J trimming: 6 bases; junction bases outside the gene matches: 6. Per germline, CDR1 MDHEN and CDR2 SYDVKM. This chain's CDR3 is CASSFGQGFSEAFF. DNA of the CDR3: TGTGCCAGCAGTTTCGGACAGGGTTTCTCTGAAGCTTTCTTT. The variable domain in full, completed from reference TRBV28 and TRBJ1-1, reads DVKVTQSSRYLVKRTGEKVFLECVQDMDHENMFWYRQDPGLGLRLIYFSYDVKMKEKGDIPEGYSVSREKKERFSLILESASTNQTSMYLCASSFGQGFSEAFFGQGTRLTVV.

The genes are TRBV18 and TRBJ2-5; 12 bases align to TRBD2. V shed 4 bases, J shed 1 base, and the junction held 1 base outside the gene matches. Germline V gives CDR1 KGHSH, CDR2 LQKENI. The CDR3 consists of 15 residues. This CDR3 reads CASSLGLAGQETQYF. In DNA form, the CDR3 reads TGTGCCAGCTCACTGGGACTAGCGGGCCAAGAGACCCAGTACTTC.

The chain carries TRBV4-1 and TRBJ2-7; D may be TRBD1 (6 bases). The CDR3 totals 15 residues. Germline V CDR1 and CDR2: MGHRA, YSYEKL. V lost 0 bases and J lost 3, with 12 bases in between. DNA of the CDR3: TGCGCCAGCAGCCAAGATTGGCAGGGGTTCTACGAGCAGTACTTC. Translating it yields CASSQDWQGFYEQYF.

The chain is built from TRBV5-1 and TRBJ2-3; 8 bases match TRBD1. After removal of 4 bases from V and 2 bases from J, the junction contained 9 bases not matched to a gene. CDR1 and CDR2 (germline): SGHRS, YFSETQ. The CDR3 has 16 amino acids. In DNA, the CDR3 is TGCGCCAGCAGCCCCCCTCGGACAGGGACCACAGATACGCAGTATTTT. Residues: CASSPPRTGTTDTQYF.

This chain joins TRBV19 and TRBJ2-5; D is possibly TRBD2 (5 bases). Trimming left V 9 bases short and J 1 base short, with 9 bases between. Germline assignment: CDR1 LNHDA and CDR2 SQIVND (reference sequence). The CDR3 consists of 12 residues. CDR3 DNA sequence: TGTGCCAGCTCCGGACTCCAAGAGACCCAGTACTTC. Encoded protein: CASSGLQETQYF.

This clone was detected many times. The chain joins TRBV29-1 to TRBJ2-1, with TRBD1 matching 7 bases. Germline CDR1 SQVTM, CDR2 ANQGSEA. The junction had 9 bases not matched to a gene; V was cut back by 7 bases and J by 3 bases. CDR3 length equals 14 residues. CDR3 nucleotides: TGCAGCGCCGGACAGGCGGGTGGCTACAATGAGCAGTTCTTC. The encoded protein is CSAGQAGGYNEQFF.

The genes are TRBV10-2 and TRBJ2-1; TRBD1 aligns across 10 bases. Trimming took 6 bases from V and 8 from J; bases not matched to a gene: 10. Germline loops: CDR1 WSHSY, CDR2 SAAADI. The CDR3 extends over 15 amino acids. The CDR3 here is CASSNTGQGSDEQFF. CDR3 nucleotides: TGCGCCAGCAGCAATACGGGACAGGGGAGCGATGAGCAGTTCTTC.

For the CDR3, the DNA is TGTGCCAGTTCGCAGGGGAGCATTTCTGGGGCCAACGTCCTGACTTTC. This codes for CASSQGSISGANVLTF. The chain uses TRBV5-4 and TRBJ2-6; possibly TRBD1 for D (6 bases). V lost 8 bases, J lost 1 base, and 16 bases lay in between. Germline V CDR1 and CDR2: SGHNT, YYREEE (reference sequence). This CDR3 is built from 16 residues.

The chain employs TRBV6-4 and TRBJ2-1, with 7 bases aligning to TRBD2. Germline V lookup: CDR1 MRHNA, CDR2 SNTAGT. CDR3 length equals 15 residues. V gave up 9 bases and J gave up 4 bases; unmatched junction bases: 12. The CDR3 DNA sequence: TGTGCCAGAACAAGCGGGGAGGGCCAGTACAATGAGCAGTTCTTC. Its protein is CARTSGEGQYNEQFF.